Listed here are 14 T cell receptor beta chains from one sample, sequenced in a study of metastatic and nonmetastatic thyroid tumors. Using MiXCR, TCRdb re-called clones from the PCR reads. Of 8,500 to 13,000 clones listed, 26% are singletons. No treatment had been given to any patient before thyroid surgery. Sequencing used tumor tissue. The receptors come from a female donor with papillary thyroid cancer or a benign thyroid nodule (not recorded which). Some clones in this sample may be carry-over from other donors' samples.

The DNA for the CDR3 is TGTGCCAGCAGCCGGGACAGAGCCCGCGGCTACACCTTC. Its translation: CASSRDRARGYTF. The chain couples TRBV6-2 or TRBV6-3 to TRBJ1-2; 7 bases are shared with TRBD1. Losses at the gene ends were 6 bases for V and 8 bases for J; bases not matched to a gene: 9. The CDR3 runs 13 residues. Per the germline V gene, CDR1 is MNHEY and CDR2 is SVGEGT.

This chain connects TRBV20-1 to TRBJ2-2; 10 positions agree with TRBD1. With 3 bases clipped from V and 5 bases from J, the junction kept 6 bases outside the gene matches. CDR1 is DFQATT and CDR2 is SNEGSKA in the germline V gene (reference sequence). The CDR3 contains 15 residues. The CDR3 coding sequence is TGCAGTGCTAGCGACGGACAGGGGGATACCGGGGAGCTGTTTTTT. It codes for CSASDGQGDTGELFF.

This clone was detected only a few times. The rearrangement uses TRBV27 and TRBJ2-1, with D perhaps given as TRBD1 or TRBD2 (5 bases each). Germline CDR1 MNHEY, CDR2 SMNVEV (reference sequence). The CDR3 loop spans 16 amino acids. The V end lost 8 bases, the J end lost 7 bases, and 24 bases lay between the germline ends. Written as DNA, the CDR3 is TGTGCCAGCGCCTCCGACGGGGCAGGGAAGGAGAATGAGCAGTTCTTC. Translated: CASASDGAGKENEQFF.

This CDR3 reads CASTAGAVSPLHF. CDR3 coding DNA: TGTGCCAGCACCGCAGGGGCCGTTTCACCCCTCCACTTT. This sequence joins TRBV6-1 and TRBJ1-6; possible D gene TRBD1, 6 bases. The CDR3 totals 13 residues. The germline gives CDR1 MNHNS, CDR2 SASEGT. V lost 7 bases and J 9 bases, leaving 13 bases between the germline ends.

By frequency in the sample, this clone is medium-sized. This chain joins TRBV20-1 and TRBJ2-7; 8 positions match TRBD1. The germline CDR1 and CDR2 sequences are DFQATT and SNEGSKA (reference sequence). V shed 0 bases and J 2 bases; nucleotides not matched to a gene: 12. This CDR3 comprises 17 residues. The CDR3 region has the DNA TGCAGTGCTAGAGATCGCCGGGCCGGGACAGGAGCCTACGAGCAGTACTTC. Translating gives CSARDRRAGTGAYEQYF.

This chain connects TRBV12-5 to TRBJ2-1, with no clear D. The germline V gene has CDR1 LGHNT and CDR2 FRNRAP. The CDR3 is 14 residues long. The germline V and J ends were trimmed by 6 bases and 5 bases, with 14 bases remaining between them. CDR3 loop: CASGRWAANNEQFF. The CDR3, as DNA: TGTGCTAGTGGGCGGTGGGCCGCGAACAATGAGCAGTTCTTC.

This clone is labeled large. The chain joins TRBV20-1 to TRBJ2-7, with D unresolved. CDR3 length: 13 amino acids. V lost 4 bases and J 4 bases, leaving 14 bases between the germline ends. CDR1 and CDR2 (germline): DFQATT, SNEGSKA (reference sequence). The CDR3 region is CSATARNYYEQYF. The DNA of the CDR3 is TGCAGTGCTACCGCCCGTAATTATTACGAGCAGTACTTC.

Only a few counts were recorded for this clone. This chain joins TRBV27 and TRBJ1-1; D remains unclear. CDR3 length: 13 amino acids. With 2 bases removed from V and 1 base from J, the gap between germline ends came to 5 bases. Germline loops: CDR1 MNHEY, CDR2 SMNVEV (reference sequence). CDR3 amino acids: CASSLLGNTEAFF. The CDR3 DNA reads TGTGCCAGCAGTTTACTGGGGAACACTGAAGCTTTCTTT.

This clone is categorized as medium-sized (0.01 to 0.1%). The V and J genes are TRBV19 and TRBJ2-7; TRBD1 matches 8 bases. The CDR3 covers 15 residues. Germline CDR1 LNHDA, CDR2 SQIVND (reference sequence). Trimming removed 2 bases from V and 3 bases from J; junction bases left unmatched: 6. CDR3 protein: CASSISSRGLYEQYF. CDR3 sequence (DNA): TGTGCCAGTAGTATAAGCTCCAGGGGGCTCTACGAGCAGTACTTC. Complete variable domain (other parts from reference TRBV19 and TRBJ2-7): DGGITQSPKYLFRKEGQNVTLSCEQNLNHDAMYWYRQDPGQGLRLIYYSQIVNDFQKGDIAEGYSVSREKKESFPLTVTSAQKNPTAFYLCASSISSRGLYEQYFGPGTRLTVT.

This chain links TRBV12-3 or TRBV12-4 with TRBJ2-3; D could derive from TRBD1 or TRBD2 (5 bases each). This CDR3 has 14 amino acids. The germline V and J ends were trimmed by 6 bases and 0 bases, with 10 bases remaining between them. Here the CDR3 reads CASSRDHSTDTQYF. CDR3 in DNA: TGTGCCAGCAGCCGGGACCACAGCACAGATACGCAGTATTTT.

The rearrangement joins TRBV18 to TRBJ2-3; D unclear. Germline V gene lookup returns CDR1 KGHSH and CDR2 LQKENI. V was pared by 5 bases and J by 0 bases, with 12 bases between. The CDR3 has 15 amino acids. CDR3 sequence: CASSGVEQSTDTQYF. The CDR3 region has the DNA TGTGCCAGCTCAGGGGTCGAGCAGAGCACAGATACGCAGTATTTT.

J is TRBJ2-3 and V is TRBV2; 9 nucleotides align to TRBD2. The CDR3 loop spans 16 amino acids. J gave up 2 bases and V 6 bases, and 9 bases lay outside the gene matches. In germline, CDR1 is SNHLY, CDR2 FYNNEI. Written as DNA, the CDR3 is TGTGCCAGCAGCCCGGGACTAGCCCCGTTCACAGATACGCAGTATTTT. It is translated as CASSPGLAPFTDTQYF. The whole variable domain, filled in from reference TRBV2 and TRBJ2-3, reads EPEVTQTPSHQVTQMGQEVILRCVPISNHLYFYWYRQILGQKVEFLVSFYNNEISEKSEIFDDQFSVERPDGSNFTLKIRSTKLEDSAMYFCASSPGLAPFTDTQYFGPGTRLTVL.

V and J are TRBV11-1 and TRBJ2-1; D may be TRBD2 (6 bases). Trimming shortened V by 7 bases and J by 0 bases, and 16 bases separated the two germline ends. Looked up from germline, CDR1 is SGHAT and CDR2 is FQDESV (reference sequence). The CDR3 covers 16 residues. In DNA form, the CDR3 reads TGTGCCAGCACCAAAAAGCGGGTTAGCTCCTACAATGAGCAGTTCTTC. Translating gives CASTKKRVSSYNEQFF.

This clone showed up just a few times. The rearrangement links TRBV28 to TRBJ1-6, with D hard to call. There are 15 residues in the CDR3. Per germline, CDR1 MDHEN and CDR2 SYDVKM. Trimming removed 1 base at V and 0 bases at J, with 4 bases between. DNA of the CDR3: TGTGCCAGCAGTTTATTCAGCTCCTATAATTCACCCCTCCACTTT. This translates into CASSLFSSYNSPLHF. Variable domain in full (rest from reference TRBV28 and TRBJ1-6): DVKVTQSSRYLVKRTGEKVFLECVQDMDHENMFWYRQDPGLGLRLIYFSYDVKMKEKGDIPEGYSVSREKKERFSLILESASTNQTSMYLCASSLFSSYNSPLHFGNGTRLTVT.